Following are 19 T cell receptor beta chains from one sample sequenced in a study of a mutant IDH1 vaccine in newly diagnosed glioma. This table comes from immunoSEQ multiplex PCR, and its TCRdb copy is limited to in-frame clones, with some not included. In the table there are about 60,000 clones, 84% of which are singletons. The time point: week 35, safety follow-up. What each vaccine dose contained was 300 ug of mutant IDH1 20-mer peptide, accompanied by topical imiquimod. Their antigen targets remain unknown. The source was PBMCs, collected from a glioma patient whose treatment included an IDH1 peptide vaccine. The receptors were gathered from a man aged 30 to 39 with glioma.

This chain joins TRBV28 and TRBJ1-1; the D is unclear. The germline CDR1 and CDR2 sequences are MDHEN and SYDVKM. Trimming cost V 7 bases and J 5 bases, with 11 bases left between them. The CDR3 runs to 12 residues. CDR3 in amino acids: CASKSLGTEAFF. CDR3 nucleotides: TGTGCCAGCAAGTCCCTGGGGACTGAAGCTTTCTTT.

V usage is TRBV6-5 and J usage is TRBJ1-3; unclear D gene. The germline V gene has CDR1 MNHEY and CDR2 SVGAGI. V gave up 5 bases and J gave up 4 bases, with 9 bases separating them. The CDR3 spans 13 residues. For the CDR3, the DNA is TGTGCCAGCAGTCGCTCGGACGGAAACACCATATATTTT. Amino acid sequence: CASSRSDGNTIYF.

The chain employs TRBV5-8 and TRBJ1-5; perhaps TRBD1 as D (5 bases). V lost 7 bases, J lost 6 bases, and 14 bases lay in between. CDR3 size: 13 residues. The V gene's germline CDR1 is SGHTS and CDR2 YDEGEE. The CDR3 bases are TGTGCCAGCGTTTGGGGGGGTGGTCAGCCCCAGCATTTT. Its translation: CASVWGGGQPQHF.

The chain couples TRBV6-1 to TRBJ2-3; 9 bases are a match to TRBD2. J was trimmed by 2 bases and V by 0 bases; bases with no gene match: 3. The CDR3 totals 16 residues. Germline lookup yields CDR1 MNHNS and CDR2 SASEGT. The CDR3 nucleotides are TGTGCCAGCAGTGAAGCGCGGGGGGGCCCCACAGATACGCAGTATTTT. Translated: CASSEARGGPTDTQYF.

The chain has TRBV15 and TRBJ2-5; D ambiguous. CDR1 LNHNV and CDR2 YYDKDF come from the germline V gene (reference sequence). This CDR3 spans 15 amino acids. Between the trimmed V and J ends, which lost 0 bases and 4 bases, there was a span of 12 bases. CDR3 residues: CATSRDQAARETQYF. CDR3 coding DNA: TGTGCCACCAGCAGAGATCAGGCAGCAAGAGAGACCCAGTACTTC.

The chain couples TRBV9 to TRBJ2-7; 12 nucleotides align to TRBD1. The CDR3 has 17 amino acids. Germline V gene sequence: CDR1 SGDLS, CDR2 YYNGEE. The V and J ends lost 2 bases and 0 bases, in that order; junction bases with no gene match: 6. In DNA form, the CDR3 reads TGTGCCAGCAGCGTCCGGGACAGGGGGCTTCTCTCCTACGAGCAGTACTTC. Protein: CASSVRDRGLLSYEQYF.

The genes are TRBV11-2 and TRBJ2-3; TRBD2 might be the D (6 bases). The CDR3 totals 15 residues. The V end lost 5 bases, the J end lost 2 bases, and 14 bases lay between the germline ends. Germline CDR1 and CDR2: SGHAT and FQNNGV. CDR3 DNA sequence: TGTGCCAGCAGCCCTGTTGGGGGACTCACAGATACGCAGTATTTT. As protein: CASSPVGGLTDTQYF.

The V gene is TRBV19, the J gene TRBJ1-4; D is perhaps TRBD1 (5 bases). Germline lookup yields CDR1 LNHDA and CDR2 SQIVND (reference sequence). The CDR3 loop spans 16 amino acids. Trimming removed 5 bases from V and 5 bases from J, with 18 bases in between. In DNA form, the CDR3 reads TGTGCCAGTAGTCTAAGCAGGGCTCAAGGGAATGAAAAACTGTTTTTT. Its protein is CASSLSRAQGNEKLFF.

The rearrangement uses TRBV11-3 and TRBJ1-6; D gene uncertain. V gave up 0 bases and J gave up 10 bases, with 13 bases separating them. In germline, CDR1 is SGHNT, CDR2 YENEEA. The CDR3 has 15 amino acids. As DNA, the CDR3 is TGTGCCAGCAGCTTAGACGTATGGGCAGCCTCACCCCTCCACTTT. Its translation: CASSLDVWAASPLHF.

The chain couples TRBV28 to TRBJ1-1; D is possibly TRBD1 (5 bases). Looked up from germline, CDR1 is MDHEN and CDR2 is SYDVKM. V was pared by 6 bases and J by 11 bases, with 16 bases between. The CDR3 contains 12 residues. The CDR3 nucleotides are TGTGCCAGCAGCCGACCTGGGGCGCGCGCTTTCTTT. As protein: CASSRPGARAFF.

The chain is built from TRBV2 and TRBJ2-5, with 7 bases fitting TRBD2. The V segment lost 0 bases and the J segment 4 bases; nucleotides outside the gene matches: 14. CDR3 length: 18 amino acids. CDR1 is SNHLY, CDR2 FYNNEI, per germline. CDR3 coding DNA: TGTGCCAGCAGTGAAGCGCTTAGTCGGGGGGTAGATGGAGAGACCCAGTACTTC. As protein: CASSEALSRGVDGETQYF.

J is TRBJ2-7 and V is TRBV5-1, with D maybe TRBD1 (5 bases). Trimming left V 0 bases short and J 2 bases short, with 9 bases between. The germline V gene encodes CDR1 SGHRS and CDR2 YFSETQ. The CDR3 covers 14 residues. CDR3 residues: CASSLGDRAYEQYF. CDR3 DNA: TGCGCCAGCAGCTTGGGTGACAGAGCCTACGAGCAGTACTTC.

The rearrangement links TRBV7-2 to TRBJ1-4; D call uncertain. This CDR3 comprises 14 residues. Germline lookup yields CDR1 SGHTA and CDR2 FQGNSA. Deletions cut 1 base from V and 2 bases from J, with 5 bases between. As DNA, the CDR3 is TGTGCCAGCAGCTTAGTGGTGACTAATGAAAAACTGTTTTTT. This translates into CASSLVVTNEKLFF. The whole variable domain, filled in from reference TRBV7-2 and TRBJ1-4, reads GAGVSQSPSNKVTEKGKDVELRCDPISGHTALYWYRQSLGQGLEFLIYFQGNSAPDKSGLPSDRFSAERTGGSVSTLTIQRTQQEDSAVYLCASSLVVTNEKLFFGSGTQLSVL.

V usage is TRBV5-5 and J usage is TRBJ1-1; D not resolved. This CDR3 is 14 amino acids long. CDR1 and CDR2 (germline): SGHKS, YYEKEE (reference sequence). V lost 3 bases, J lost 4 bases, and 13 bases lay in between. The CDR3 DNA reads TGTGCCAGCAGCTCACTTCCAGGATCCACTGAAGCTTTCTTT. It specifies CASSSLPGSTEAFF.

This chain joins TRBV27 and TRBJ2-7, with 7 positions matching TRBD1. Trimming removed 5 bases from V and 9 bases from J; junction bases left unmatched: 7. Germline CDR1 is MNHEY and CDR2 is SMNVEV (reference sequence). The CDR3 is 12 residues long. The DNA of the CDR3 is TGTGCCAGCAGTGGTTGGACAGGCGGGCAGTACTTC. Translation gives CASSGWTGGQYF.

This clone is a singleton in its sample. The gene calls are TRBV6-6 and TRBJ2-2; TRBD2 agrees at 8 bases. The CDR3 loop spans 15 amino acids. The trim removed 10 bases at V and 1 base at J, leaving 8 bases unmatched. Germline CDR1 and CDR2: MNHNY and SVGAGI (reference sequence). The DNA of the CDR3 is TGTGCCACCGGGGGGGGACTACTGAACACCGGGGAGCTGTTTTTT. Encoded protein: CATGGGLLNTGELFF.

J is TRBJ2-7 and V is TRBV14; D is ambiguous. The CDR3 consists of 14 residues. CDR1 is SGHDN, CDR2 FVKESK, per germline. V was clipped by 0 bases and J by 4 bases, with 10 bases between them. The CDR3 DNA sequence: TGTGCCAGCAGCCAAGATTTACTCTCGTACGAGCAGTACTTC. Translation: CASSQDLLSYEQYF. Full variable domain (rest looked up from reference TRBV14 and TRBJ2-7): EAGVTQFPSHSVIEKGQTVTLRCDPISGHDNLYWYRRVMGKEIKFLLHFVKESKQDESGMPNNRFLAERTGGTYSTLKVQPAELEDSGVYFCASSQDLLSYEQYFGPGTRLTVT.

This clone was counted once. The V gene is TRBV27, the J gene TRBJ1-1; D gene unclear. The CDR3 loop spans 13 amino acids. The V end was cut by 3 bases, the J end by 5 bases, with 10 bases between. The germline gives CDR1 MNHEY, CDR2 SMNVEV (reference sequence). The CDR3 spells CASSFMGNTEAFF. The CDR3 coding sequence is TGTGCCAGCAGTTTCATGGGTAATACTGAAGCTTTCTTT.

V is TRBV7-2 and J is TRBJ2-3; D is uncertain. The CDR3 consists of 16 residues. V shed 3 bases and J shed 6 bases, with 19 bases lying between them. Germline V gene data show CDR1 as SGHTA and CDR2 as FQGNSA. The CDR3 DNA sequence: TGTGCCAGCAGCTTCTTCCCCATGGGGTTGGAGGATACGCAGTATTTT. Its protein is CASSFFPMGLEDTQYF.